Below are 25 T cell receptor beta chains sequenced from a single sample in a study of blood T cells in healthy people across ages. Primers used in a second PCR of roughly 6 to 11 cycles were a sample-barcoded 5' primer and a J-beta primer mix. Via MiXCR, TCRdb re-called the 5' RACE reads, giving one row per CDR3 protein. The sample lists fewer than 1,000,000 distinct CDR3 sequences, around 45% occurring once. The sample consisted of blood. These receptors were obtained from a man aged 55 to 70 in good health.

V gene TRBV28 combines with J gene TRBJ1-5; D is unclear. Germline V gives CDR1 MDHEN, CDR2 SYDVKM. Trimming shortened V by 7 bases and J by 1 base, and 11 bases separated the two germline ends. CDR3 length: 14 amino acids. The CDR3 DNA is TGTGCCAGCAAGGACGGTGCGAGCAATCAGCCCCAGCATTTT. It codes for CASKDGASNQPQHF.

The V gene is TRBV11-3, the J gene TRBJ1-6; tentative D call: TRBD1 (6 bases). Per germline, CDR1 SGHNT and CDR2 YENEEA. The V end lost 0 bases, the J end lost 7 bases, and 10 bases lay between the germline ends. The CDR3 contains 15 residues. Here the CDR3 reads CASSLDSRGNSPLHF. The CDR3 region has the DNA TGTGCCAGCAGCTTAGATTCCAGGGGAAATTCACCCCTCCACTTT.

V is TRBV29-1 and J is TRBJ2-1, with D perhaps matching TRBD1 (5 bases). The CDR3 totals 14 residues. The V end was cut by 4 bases, the J end by 7 bases, with 17 bases between. From germline, CDR1 is SQVTM and CDR2 ANQGSEA. CDR3 DNA sequence: TGCAGCGTTGGAACAGGAACGTTTCATAATGAGCAGTTCTTC. The encoded protein is CSVGTGTFHNEQFF.

This clonotype was counted many times. This chain connects TRBV29-1 to TRBJ2-7; TRBD1 matches at 9 bases. V gave up 0 bases and J gave up 2 bases; unmatched junction bases: 5. This CDR3 is built from 15 residues. The germline V gene encodes CDR1 SQVTM and CDR2 ANQGSEA. The DNA of the CDR3 is TGCAGCGTTGAAGAAAGGGACAGGGTTGCCTACGAGCAGTACTTC. Translating it yields CSVEERDRVAYEQYF.

The chain links TRBV30 to TRBJ2-7; no firm D call. The CDR3 runs to 12 residues. The germline V gene encodes CDR1 GTSNPN and CDR2 SVGIG (reference sequence). Trimming shortened V by 2 bases and J by 0 bases, and 5 bases separated the two germline ends. This CDR3 reads CAWSRSSYEQYF. CDR3 DNA: TGTGCCTGGAGTCGGAGCTCCTACGAGCAGTACTTC. The full variable domain, completed using reference TRBV30 and TRBJ2-7, is SQTIHQWPATLVQPVGSPLSLECTVEGTSNPNLYWYRQAAGRGLQLLFYSVGIGQISSEVPQNLSASRPQDRQFILSSKKLLLSDSGFYLCAWSRSSYEQYFGPGTRLTVT.

The chain couples TRBV10-3 to TRBJ1-1; TRBD1 aligns across 7 bases. Germline V gives CDR1 ENHRY, CDR2 SYGVKD. Germline trimming cut 7 bases from V and 2 bases from J; bases unmatched to any gene: 4. CDR3 length: 13 amino acids. CDR3 region: CAITGTVNTEAFF. In DNA, the CDR3 is TGTGCCATCACCGGGACAGTAAACACTGAAGCTTTCTTT.

Comments on this clonotype: A much larger clone differs by one base, so this may be a read error. CDR3 in amino acids: CARSPTSGSHNEQFF. CDR3 DNA sequence: TGTGCCCGCAGCCCAACTAGCGGGAGCCACAATGAGCAGTTCTTC. The chain joins TRBV7-2 to TRBJ2-1, with 11 bases lining up with TRBD2. Germline CDR1 reads SGHTA; CDR2 reads FQGNSA. The CDR3 runs to 15 residues. Complete variable domain (other parts from reference TRBV7-2 and TRBJ2-1): GAGVSQSPSNKVTEKGKDVELRCDPISGHTALYWYRQSLGQGLEFLIYFQGNSAPDKSGLPSDRFSAERTGGSVSTLTIQRTQQEDSAVYLCARSPTSGSHNEQFFGPGTRLTVL.

This clonotype was counted only a few times. The V gene is TRBV6-6, the J gene TRBJ2-3; 12 bases align to TRBD2. Germline CDR1 is MNHNY and CDR2 is SVGAGI (reference sequence). CDR3 length: 16 amino acids. The junction had 5 bases not matched to a gene; V was cut back by 3 bases and J by 4 bases. In DNA, the CDR3 is TGTGCCAGCAGTTATCGTCCTAGCGGGGGGGCAGATACGCAGTATTTT. This codes for CASSYRPSGGADTQYF.

This clonotype was seen more than once but under ten times. The chain employs TRBV27 and TRBJ2-1; no clear D gene. Deletions cut 5 bases from V and 9 bases from J, with 14 bases between. From germline, CDR1 is MNHEY and CDR2 SMNVEV (reference sequence). The CDR3 length is 13 residues. DNA of the CDR3: TGTGCCAGCAGTCTAGGCCGGGTGACTGAGCAGTTCTTC. Translated, it gives CASSLGRVTEQFF.

The V gene is TRBV20-1, the J gene TRBJ1-5, with 8 bases lining up with TRBD1. Germline V gene data show CDR1 as DFQATT and CDR2 as SNEGSKA (reference sequence). After removal of 2 bases from V and 6 bases from J, the junction contained 6 bases not matched to a gene. This CDR3 spans 14 amino acids. This CDR3 is CSARIQGAGQPQHF. In nucleotides, the CDR3 is TGCAGTGCTAGAATCCAGGGGGCTGGTCAGCCCCAGCATTTT.

The V gene is TRBV4-2, the J gene TRBJ2-4; D possibly corresponds to TRBD2 (5 bases). The J call is in doubt because the DNA end fits TRBJ2-7 better. The germline CDR1 and CDR2 sequences are LGHNA and YNFKEQ. The CDR3 consists of 15 residues. The CDR3: CASSPEATLQIEQYF. DNA of the CDR3: TGTGCCAGCAGCCCGGAGGCAACCTTACAAATCGAGCAGTACTTC.

The J gene is TRBJ1-5, the V gene TRBV20-1, with D tentatively TRBD1 (6 bases). Looked up from germline, CDR1 is DFQATT and CDR2 is SNEGSKA (reference sequence). Trimming shortened V by 0 bases and J by 0 bases, and 12 bases separated the two germline ends. This CDR3 is built from 16 residues. CDR3 bases: TGCAGTGCTAGAGATAGGACAGTTTATAGCAATCAGCCCCAGCATTTT. It yields the protein CSARDRTVYSNQPQHF.

The rearrangement links TRBV6-1 to TRBJ1-2; D uncertain. Germline V gene data show CDR1 as MNHNS and CDR2 as SASEGT. Trimming took off 2 bases at V and 4 bases at J, with 23 bases between the two ends. This CDR3 is built from 18 residues. The chain's CDR3 is CASSENNKGETVIYGYTF. In nucleotides, the CDR3 is TGTGCCAGCAGTGAAAACAACAAGGGCGAAACAGTGATCTATGGCTACACCTTC.

The genes are TRBV20-1 and TRBJ2-7, with D possibly being TRBD1 (5 bases). Germline assignment: CDR1 DFQATT and CDR2 SNEGSKA (reference sequence). The ends were cut back, 4 bases at V and 2 bases at J, with 12 bases in the middle. The CDR3 runs to 13 residues. The CDR3 is CSANGDSPYEQYF. The DNA of the CDR3 is TGCAGTGCTAATGGAGACAGTCCCTACGAGCAGTACTTC.

The chain couples TRBV27 to TRBJ2-2; D unclear. Germline CDR1 MNHEY, CDR2 SMNVEV (reference sequence). V was shortened by 2 bases and J by 4 bases, with 8 bases between the two germline ends. This CDR3 spans 14 amino acids. CDR3 in DNA: TGTGCCAGCAGTTTAGGGGTTAGCACCGGGGAGCTGTTTTTT. Amino acids: CASSLGVSTGELFF.

This chain joins TRBV2 and TRBJ2-4; TRBD2 matches at 8 bases. The J call is doubtful: the DNA matches TRBJ2-7 better. This CDR3 region has 15 residues. Germline V gene sequence: CDR1 SNHLY, CDR2 FYNNEI. This CDR3 is CASKKESGGAYEQYF. The CDR3 nucleotides read TGTGCCAGCAAGAAGGAGAGCGGGGGCGCCTACGAGCAGTACTTC.

The chain couples TRBV15 to TRBJ2-3, with D possibly matching TRBD2 (7 bases). Between the trimmed V and J ends, which lost 0 bases and 4 bases, there was a span of 14 bases. The CDR3 is 16 residues long. The germline V gene encodes CDR1 LNHNV and CDR2 YYDKDF (reference sequence). The CDR3 sequence: CATSRDRGGAADTQYF. Written as DNA, the CDR3 is TGTGCCACCAGCAGAGATAGGGGGGGCGCGGCAGATACGCAGTATTTT. Looking up the rest from reference TRBV15 and TRBJ2-3 gives the full variable domain: DAMVIQNPRYQVTQFGKPVTLSCSQTLNHNVMYWYQQKSSQAPKLLFHYYDKDFNNEADTPDNFQSRRPNTSFCFLDIRSPGLGDTAMYLCATSRDRGGAADTQYFGPGTRLTVL.

The gene calls are TRBV30 and TRBJ2-7; possible D gene TRBD1, 6 bases. There are 13 residues in the CDR3. The germline V gene has CDR1 GTSNPN and CDR2 SVGIG (reference sequence). The V end lost 2 bases, the J end lost 7 bases, and 15 bases lay between the germline ends. Here the CDR3 reads CAWSKDSLGEQYF. DNA of the CDR3: TGTGCCTGGAGTAAGGACAGCCTGGGGGAGCAGTACTTC.

The chain has TRBV9 and TRBJ1-3; D unresolved. Germline values: CDR1 SGDLS, CDR2 YYNGEE. The CDR3 is 15 amino acids. V dropped 0 bases and J dropped 0 bases, with 7 bases sitting between them. The CDR3 DNA reads TGTGCCAGCAGCGTAGGGGCGAACTCTGGAAACACCATATATTTT. Amino acids: CASSVGANSGNTIYF.

This chain joins TRBV6-2 or TRBV6-3 and TRBJ2-5; tentatively, D is TRBD1 (6 bases). The CDR3 extends over 14 amino acids. V was shortened by 7 bases and J by 0 bases, with 12 bases between the two germline ends. Germline-derived CDR1 and CDR2 are MNHEY and SVGEGT. CDR3 sequence reads: CASKITGNQETQYF. The CDR3 nucleotides read TGTGCCAGCAAAATAACAGGGAACCAAGAGACCCAGTACTTC.

A single count supports this clonotype. This chain uses TRBV20-1 with TRBJ1-1; 9 positions match TRBD1. Germline-derived CDR1 and CDR2 are DFQATT and SNEGSKA (reference sequence). V shed 7 bases, J shed 7 bases, and the junction held 10 bases outside the gene matches. This CDR3 contains 13 residues. DNA of the CDR3: TGCAGTGGCAACACACAGGGGGCCGGTGAAGCTTTCTTT. Translated: CSGNTQGAGEAFF.

This chain links TRBV6-2 or TRBV6-3 with TRBJ2-5; D not resolved. The germline V gene has CDR1 MNHEY and CDR2 SVGEGT. This CDR3 region has 18 residues. The V end was cut by 0 bases, the J end by 1 base, with 18 bases between. This chain's CDR3 is CASSYSLTRRNFQETQYF. The CDR3 nucleotides read TGTGCCAGCAGTTACTCGCTCACTCGACGGAACTTCCAAGAGACCCAGTACTTC.

This clonotype was counted a few times. V gene TRBV11-2 combines with J gene TRBJ1-2; the D gene is possibly TRBD1 (6 bases). CDR1 and CDR2 (germline): SGHAT, FQNNGV. This CDR3 spans 15 amino acids. The V and J ends lost 0 bases and 6 bases respectively, with 14 bases between them. CDR3 nucleotides: TGTGCCAGCAGCTTAGATCACCGGGGACAACATGGCTACACCTTC. This sequence encodes CASSLDHRGQHGYTF.

The chain carries TRBV29-1 and TRBJ1-1; D remains unclear. Trimming removed 4 bases from V and 3 bases from J, with 12 bases in between. The CDR3 totals 13 residues. Germline V gene data show CDR1 as SQVTM and CDR2 as ANQGSEA. DNA for the CDR3: TGCAGCGTTGGACGGCGGATGGACACTGAAGCTTTCTTT. Translating gives CSVGRRMDTEAFF.

The chain links TRBV4-3 to TRBJ2-7, with D maybe TRBD1 (5 bases). This CDR3 comprises 14 residues. Germline V lookup: CDR1 LGHNA, CDR2 YSLEER. V shed 1 base and J shed 9 bases, with 16 bases lying between them. The chain's CDR3 is CASSQVLEPDRQYF. The CDR3, as DNA: TGCGCCAGCAGCCAAGTCCTGGAACCCGACAGGCAGTACTTC.